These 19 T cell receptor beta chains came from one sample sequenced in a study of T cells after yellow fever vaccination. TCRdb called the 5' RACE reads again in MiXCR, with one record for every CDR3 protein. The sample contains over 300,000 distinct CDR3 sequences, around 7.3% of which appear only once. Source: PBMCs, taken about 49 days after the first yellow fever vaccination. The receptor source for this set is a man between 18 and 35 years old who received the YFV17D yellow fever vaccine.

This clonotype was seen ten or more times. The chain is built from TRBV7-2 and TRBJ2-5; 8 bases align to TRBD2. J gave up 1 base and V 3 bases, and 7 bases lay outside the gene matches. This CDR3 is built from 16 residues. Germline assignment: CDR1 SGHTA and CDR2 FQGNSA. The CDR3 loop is CASSFQRGRPQETQYF. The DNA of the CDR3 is TGTGCCAGCAGCTTTCAGCGGGGGAGACCCCAAGAGACCCAGTACTTC.

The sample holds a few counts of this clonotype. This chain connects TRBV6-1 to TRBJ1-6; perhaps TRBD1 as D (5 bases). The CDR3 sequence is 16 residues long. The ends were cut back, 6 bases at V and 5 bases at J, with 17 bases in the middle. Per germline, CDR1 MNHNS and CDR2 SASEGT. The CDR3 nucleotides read TGTGCCAGCAGGACACCGGGGCGACAAAATAATTCACCCCTCCACTTT. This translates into CASRTPGRQNNSPLHF.

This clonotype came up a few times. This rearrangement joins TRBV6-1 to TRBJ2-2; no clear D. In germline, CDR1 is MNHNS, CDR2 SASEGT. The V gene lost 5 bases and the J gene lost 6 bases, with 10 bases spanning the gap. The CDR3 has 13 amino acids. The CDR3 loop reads CASSRARSGELFF. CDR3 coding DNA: TGTGCCAGCAGTAGGGCTCGTTCCGGGGAGCTGTTTTTT.

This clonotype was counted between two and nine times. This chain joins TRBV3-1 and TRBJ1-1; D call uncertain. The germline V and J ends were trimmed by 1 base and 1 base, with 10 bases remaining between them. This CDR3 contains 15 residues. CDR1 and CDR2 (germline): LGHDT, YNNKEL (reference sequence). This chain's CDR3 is CASSQVPSGNTEAFF. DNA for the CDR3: TGTGCCAGCAGCCAAGTGCCGTCAGGGAACACTGAAGCTTTCTTT.

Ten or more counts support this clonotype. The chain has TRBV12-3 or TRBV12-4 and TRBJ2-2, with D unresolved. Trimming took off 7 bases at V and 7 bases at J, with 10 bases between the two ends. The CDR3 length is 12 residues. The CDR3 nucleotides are TGTGCCAGCACCCCCCACGGCGGGGAGCTGTTTTTT. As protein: CASTPHGGELFF.

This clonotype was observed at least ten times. The CDR3, as DNA: TGTGCCAGCAGCCAACACACCGGGGAGCTGTTTTTT. Protein product: CASSQHTGELFF. This chain links TRBV3-1 with TRBJ2-2, with D hard to call. The CDR3 is made up of 12 amino acids. The V gene lost 2 bases and the J gene lost 3 bases, with 1 base spanning the gap. Germline V gives CDR1 LGHDT, CDR2 YNNKEL (reference sequence).

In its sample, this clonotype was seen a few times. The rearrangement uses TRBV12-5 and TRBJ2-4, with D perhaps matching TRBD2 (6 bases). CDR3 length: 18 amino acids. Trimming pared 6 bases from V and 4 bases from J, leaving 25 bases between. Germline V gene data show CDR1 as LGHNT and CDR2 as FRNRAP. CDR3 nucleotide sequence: TGTGCTAGTGGGACACCCAAGGGTACTGGGGCGGGAAAAAACATTCAGTACTTC. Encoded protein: CASGTPKGTGAGKNIQYF.

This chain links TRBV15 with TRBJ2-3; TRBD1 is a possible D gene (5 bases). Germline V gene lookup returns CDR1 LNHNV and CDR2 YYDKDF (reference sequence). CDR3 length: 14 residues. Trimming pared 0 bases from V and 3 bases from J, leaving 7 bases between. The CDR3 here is CATSRDKGTDTQYF. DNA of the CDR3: TGTGCCACCAGCAGAGATAAGGGGACAGATACGCAGTATTTT.

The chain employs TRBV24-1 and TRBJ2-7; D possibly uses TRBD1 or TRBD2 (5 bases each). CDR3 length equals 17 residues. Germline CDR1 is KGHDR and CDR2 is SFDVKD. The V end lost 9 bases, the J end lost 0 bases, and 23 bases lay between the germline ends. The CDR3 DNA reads TGTGCCACCGGAGTTGCGTCGGACGAGGGACCCTCCTACGAGCAGTACGTC. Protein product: CATGVASDEGPSYEQYV.

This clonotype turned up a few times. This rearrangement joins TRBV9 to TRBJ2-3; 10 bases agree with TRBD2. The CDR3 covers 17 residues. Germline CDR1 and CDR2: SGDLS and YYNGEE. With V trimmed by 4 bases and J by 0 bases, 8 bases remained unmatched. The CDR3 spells CASSPHSGGTSTDTQYF. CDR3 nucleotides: TGTGCCAGCAGCCCCCATAGCGGGGGGACTAGCACAGATACGCAGTATTTT.

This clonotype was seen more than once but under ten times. The CDR3 nucleotides are TGTGCCAGCAGCAGAGGGGCGCACGAAGAGACCCAGTACTTC. Translating it yields CASSRGAHEETQYF. The V call is TRBV3-1, the J call TRBJ2-5; either TRBD1 or TRBD2 may supply D (5 bases each). Germline CDR1 reads LGHDT; CDR2 reads YNNKEL (reference sequence). This CDR3 is built from 14 residues. V gave up 5 bases and J gave up 3 bases, with 13 bases separating them.

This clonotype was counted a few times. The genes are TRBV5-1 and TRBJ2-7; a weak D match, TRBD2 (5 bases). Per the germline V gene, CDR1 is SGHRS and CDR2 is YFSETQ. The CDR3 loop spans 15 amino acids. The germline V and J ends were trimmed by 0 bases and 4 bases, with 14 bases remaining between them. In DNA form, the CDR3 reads TGCGCCAGCAGCTTGGCCGGACCTAGAGGGTACGAGCAGTACTTC. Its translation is CASSLAGPRGYEQYF.

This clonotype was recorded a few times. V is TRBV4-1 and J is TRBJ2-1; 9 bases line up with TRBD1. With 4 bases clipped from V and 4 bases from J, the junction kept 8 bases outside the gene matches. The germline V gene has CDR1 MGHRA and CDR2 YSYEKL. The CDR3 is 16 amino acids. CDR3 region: CASSPRTGGRYNEQFF. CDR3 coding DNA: TGCGCCAGCAGCCCTCGCACAGGGGGCAGATACAATGAGCAGTTCTTC.

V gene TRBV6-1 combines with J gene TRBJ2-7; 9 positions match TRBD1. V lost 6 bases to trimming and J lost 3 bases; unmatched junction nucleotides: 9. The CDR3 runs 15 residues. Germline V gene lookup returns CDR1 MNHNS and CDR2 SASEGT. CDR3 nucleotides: TGTGCCAGCAGCTCCGCCGGGACAGGGTTCTACGAGCAGTACTTC. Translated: CASSSAGTGFYEQYF.

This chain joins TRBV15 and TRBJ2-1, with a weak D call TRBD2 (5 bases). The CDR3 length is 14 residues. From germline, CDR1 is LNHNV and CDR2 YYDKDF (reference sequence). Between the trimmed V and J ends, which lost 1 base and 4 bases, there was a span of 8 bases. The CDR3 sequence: CATSRVTGYNEQFF. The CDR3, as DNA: TGTGCCACCAGCAGAGTAACGGGGTACAATGAGCAGTTCTTC. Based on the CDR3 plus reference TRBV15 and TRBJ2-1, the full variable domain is DAMVIQNPRYQVTQFGKPVTLSCSQTLNHNVMYWYQQKSSQAPKLLFHYYDKDFNNEADTPDNFQSRRPNTSFCFLDIRSPGLGDTAMYLCATSRVTGYNEQFFGPGTRLTVL.

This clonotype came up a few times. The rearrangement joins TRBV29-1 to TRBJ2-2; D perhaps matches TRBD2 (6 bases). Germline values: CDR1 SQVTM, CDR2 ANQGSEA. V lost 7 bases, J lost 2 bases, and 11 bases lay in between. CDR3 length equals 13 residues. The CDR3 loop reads CSAGTSNTGELFF. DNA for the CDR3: TGCAGCGCCGGGACTTCTAACACCGGGGAGCTGTTTTTT.

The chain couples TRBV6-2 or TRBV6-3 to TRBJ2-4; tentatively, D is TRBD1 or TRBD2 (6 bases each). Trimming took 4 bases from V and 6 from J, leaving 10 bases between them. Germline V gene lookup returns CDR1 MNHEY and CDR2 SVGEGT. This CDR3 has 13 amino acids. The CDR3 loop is CASSSGAVNIQYF. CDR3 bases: TGTGCCAGCAGTTCGGGGGCTGTAAACATTCAGTACTTC.

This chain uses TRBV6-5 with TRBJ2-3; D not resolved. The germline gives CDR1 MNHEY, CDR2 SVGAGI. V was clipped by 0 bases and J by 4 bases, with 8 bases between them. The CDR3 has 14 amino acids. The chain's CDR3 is CASSYSRRADTQYF. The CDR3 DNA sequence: TGTGCCAGCAGTTACTCGAGAAGGGCAGATACGCAGTATTTT.

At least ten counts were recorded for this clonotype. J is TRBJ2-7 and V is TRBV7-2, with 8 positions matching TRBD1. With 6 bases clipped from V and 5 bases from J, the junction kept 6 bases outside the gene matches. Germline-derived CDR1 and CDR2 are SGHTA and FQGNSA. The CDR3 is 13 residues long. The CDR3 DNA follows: TGTGCCAGCAGGGGCCAGGGGGCCGACGAGCAGTACTTC. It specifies CASRGQGADEQYF. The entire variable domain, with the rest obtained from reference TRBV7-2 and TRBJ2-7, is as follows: GAGVSQSPSNKVTEKGKDVELRCDPISGHTALYWYRQSLGQGLEFLIYFQGNSAPDKSGLPSDRFSAERTGGSVSTLTIQRTQQEDSAVYLCASRGQGADEQYFGPGTRLTVT.